Listed here are 5 T cell receptor beta chains from one sample, sequenced in a study of OX40 agonist ivuxolimab in advanced cancers. Profiling relied on immunoSEQ multiplex PCR, and the TCRdb table lists in-frame clones only, not all of them. Of about 90,000 clones in the sample, 91% were seen once. The input for sequencing was CD4+ or CD8+ T cells sorted from blood, taken in a trial of the OX40 agonist ivuxolimab. The receptors come from an adult with an advanced solid tumor such as melanoma, head and neck, liver or kidney cancer.

This chain links TRBV19 with TRBJ2-2; TRBD1 aligns across 7 bases. CDR1 is LNHDA and CDR2 is SQIVND in the germline V gene (reference sequence). The ends lost 4 bases at V and 3 bases at J; junction bases unmatched: 8. The length of the CDR3 is 16 residues. In DNA form, the CDR3 reads TGTGCCAGTAGTACCCATGACAGGGTTTACACCGGGGAGCTGTTTTTT. Its protein is CASSTHDRVYTGELFF.

The chain is built from TRBV27 and TRBJ2-5, with TRBD1 matching over 9 bases. The CDR3 is made up of 14 amino acids. Germline values: CDR1 MNHEY, CDR2 SMNVEV (reference sequence). V gave up 4 bases and J gave up 5 bases; unmatched junction bases: 5. The CDR3 loop is CASSSTGGGETQYF. CDR3 DNA: TGTGCCAGCAGTTCCACAGGGGGCGGGGAGACCCAGTACTTC.

The CDR3 DNA is TGTGCCATCAGTGAAGGAGGAGGACAGGGCGATCAAGAGACCCAGTACTTC. This translates into CAISEGGGQGDQETQYF. The chain has TRBV10-3 and TRBJ2-5; 8 bases agree with TRBD1. The germline CDR1 and CDR2 sequences are ENHRY and SYGVKD. The CDR3 covers 17 residues. J gave up 2 bases and V 3 bases, and 11 bases lay outside the gene matches.

CDR3 region: CASRGTPNTGELFF. For the CDR3, the DNA is TGTGCTAGCCGGGGGACCCCGAACACCGGGGAGCTGTTTTTT. The V gene is TRBV7-7, the J gene TRBJ2-2; perhaps TRBD2 as D (6 bases). This CDR3 spans 14 amino acids. Germline V lookup: CDR1 SSHAT, CDR2 FNYEAQ (reference sequence). The entire variable domain, with the rest obtained from reference TRBV7-7 and TRBJ2-2, is as follows: GAGVSQSPRYKVTKRGQDVTLRCDPISSHATLYWYQQALGQGPEFLTYFNYEAQPDKSGLPSDRFSAERPEGSISTLTIQRTEQRDSAMYRCASRGTPNTGELFFGEGSRLTVL.

V gene TRBV6-5 combines with J gene TRBJ2-1, with 7 bases that match TRBD2. V lost 6 bases to trimming and J lost 0 bases; unmatched junction nucleotides: 5. The CDR3 is 15 residues long. Germline values: CDR1 MNHEY, CDR2 SVGAGI. The CDR3 region is CASSYLADSYNEQFF. The CDR3 DNA reads as TGTGCCAGCAGCTATCTAGCGGACTCCTACAATGAGCAGTTCTTC.